Listed here are 31 T cell receptor beta chains from one sample, sequenced in a study of T cells in Graves' hyperthyroidism and ophthalmopathy. The CDR3 regions of TCR beta were amplified from RNA transcripts. A set of HTBI primers served as the primers for a first-round RT-PCR of the TCR CDR3. TCRdb reanalysed the multiplex PCR reads using MiXCR and keeps one entry per CDR3 protein. The sample shows about 570,000 distinct CDR3 sequences, under 60% of them seen only once. What was sequenced was peripheral blood or thyroid tissue (not recorded which). These TCRs come from an adult woman with Graves' disease, either hyperthyroidism or ophthalmopathy (not recorded which).

This clonotype was detected ten times or more. The chain employs TRBV6-6 and TRBJ2-5; D might be TRBD1 (6 bases). The CDR3 has 15 residues. Germline CDR1 and CDR2: MNHNY and SVGAGI (reference sequence). Trimming cost V 6 bases and J 2 bases, with 16 bases left between them. The CDR3 DNA reads as TGTGCCAGCAGCTCCCGGACAGCCTTTCAAGAGACCCAGTACTTC. Protein product: CASSSRTAFQETQYF.

The chain links TRBV7-9 to TRBJ1-1, with no clear D. The CDR3 has 12 residues. CDR1 and CDR2 from the germline V gene are SEHNR and FQNEAQ (reference sequence). Trimming shortened V by 5 bases and J by 7 bases, and 11 bases separated the two germline ends. CDR3 coding DNA: TGTGCCAGCAGCCCTCCGGGTCATGAAGCTTTCTTT. Translation: CASSPPGHEAFF.

Ten or more counts support this clonotype. The gene calls are TRBV7-9 and TRBJ2-5; TRBD2 matches 9 bases. From germline, CDR1 is SEHNR and CDR2 FQNEAQ (reference sequence). This CDR3 comprises 14 residues. Trimming took 5 bases from V and 7 from J; bases not matched to a gene: 8. CDR3 sequence (DNA): TGTGCCAGCAGCATTCTTCCAGCGGGAGGGACCCAGTACTTC. Translation gives CASSILPAGGTQYF.

This clonotype appeared many times. The rearrangement links TRBV6-5 to TRBJ2-5, with D perhaps being TRBD1 or TRBD2 (6 bases each). CDR1 MNHEY and CDR2 SVGAGI come from the germline V gene. V shed 8 bases and J shed 1 base, with 11 bases lying between them. The CDR3 extends over 13 amino acids. CDR3 nucleotides: TGTGCCAGCGCAGGGGACTTCCAAGAGACCCAGTACTTC. Residues: CASAGDFQETQYF.

The V call is TRBV2, the J call TRBJ2-5, with 9 bases matching TRBD1. Germline V lookup: CDR1 SNHLY, CDR2 FYNNEI. The CDR3 is 13 amino acids. After removal of 8 bases from V and 5 bases from J, the junction contained 6 bases not matched to a gene. In nucleotides, the CDR3 is TGTGCCAGCGGACAGGGGATGATGGAGACCCAGTACTTC. As protein: CASGQGMMETQYF.

This clonotype was found many times. The chain combines TRBV7-9 with TRBJ1-1; D not certain. V shed 2 bases and J shed 8 bases, with 9 bases lying between them. This CDR3 has 12 amino acids. Per germline, CDR1 SEHNR and CDR2 FQNEAQ (reference sequence). The CDR3 loop reads CASSLPRREAFF. DNA of the CDR3: TGTGCCAGCAGCTTACCTCGAAGAGAAGCTTTCTTT.

CDR3 sequence (DNA): TGTGCCACCAGCAGAGGCGGGACTTCAACAGATACGCAGTATTTT. Protein product: CATSRGGTSTDTQYF. This chain joins TRBV15 and TRBJ2-3; TRBD2 might be the D (6 bases). The CDR3 extends over 15 amino acids. V dropped 1 base and J dropped 3 bases, with 11 bases sitting between them. Germline V gene sequence: CDR1 LNHNV, CDR2 YYDKDF (reference sequence). Using reference TRBV15 and TRBJ2-3 for the parts outside the CDR3, the full variable domain is DAMVIQNPRYQVTQFGKPVTLSCSQTLNHNVMYWYQQKSSQAPKLLFHYYDKDFNNEADTPDNFQSRRPNTSFCFLDIRSPGLGDTAMYLCATSRGGTSTDTQYFGPGTRLTVL.

The rearrangement links TRBV7-9 to TRBJ2-5; 8 bases are a match to TRBD2. CDR1 is SEHNR, CDR2 FQNEAQ, per germline (reference sequence). CDR3 length equals 11 residues. J gave up 13 bases and V 8 bases, and 9 bases lay outside the gene matches. The CDR3 region has the DNA TGTGCCAGCGGCTCGGGAGGGCCGCCGTACTTC. Its translation: CASGSGGPPYF.

This clonotype occurred a few times. The rearrangement uses TRBV5-1 and TRBJ1-1; D is perhaps TRBD1 (6 bases). Trimming removed 4 bases at V and 4 bases at J, with 14 bases between. Looked up from germline, CDR1 is SGHRS and CDR2 is YFSETQ. This CDR3 has 14 amino acids. In DNA, the CDR3 is TGCGCCAGCAGCCAAGGGGGGCTCACCACTGAAGCTTTCTTT. Translated: CASSQGGLTTEAFF.

At least ten counts were recorded for this clonotype. The V gene is TRBV15, the J gene TRBJ2-5; D gene unclear. Germline lookup yields CDR1 LNHNV and CDR2 YYDKDF (reference sequence). V lost 2 bases and J lost 1, with 5 bases in between. CDR3 length: 13 amino acids. CDR3 sequence: CATSRQVQETQYF. CDR3 nucleotide sequence: TGTGCCACCAGCAGACAGGTCCAAGAGACCCAGTACTTC.

This clonotype was detected many times. The junction does not match germline at one end; this may be a read error. The chain employs TRBV12-3 or TRBV12-4 and TRBJ2-5, with D perhaps given as TRBD1 or TRBD2 (5 bases each). The CDR3 is 12 amino acids. The CDR3 region is CASSSRLGTRLF. Here the CDR3 DNA reads TGTGCCAGCAGTTCCCGTCTCGGGACGCGCCTTTTC.

The chain carries TRBV29-1 and TRBJ1-2; D is unresolved. The V end lost 0 bases, the J end lost 3 bases, and 11 bases lay between the germline ends. Germline CDR1 is SQVTM and CDR2 is ANQGSEA. This CDR3 spans 14 amino acids. The CDR3 is CSVEDLRTDYGYTF. The CDR3 DNA reads TGCAGCGTTGAAGATCTTAGGACCGACTATGGCTACACCTTC.

About this clonotype itself: At one end, the junction sequence differs from germline, possibly due to a read error. The chain joins TRBV19 to TRBJ1-6, with 10 bases identical to TRBD1. Germline CDR1 reads LNHDA; CDR2 reads SQIVND (reference sequence). The CDR3 is 14 amino acids. CDR3 amino acids: CASSMGQGNSPLHF. CDR3 nucleotide sequence: TGCGCCAGTAGTATGGGACAGGGGAATTCACCCCTCCACTTT.

The chain uses TRBV20-1 and TRBJ2-7; perhaps D is TRBD1 or TRBD2 (5 bases each). In germline, CDR1 is DFQATT, CDR2 SNEGSKA (reference sequence). The CDR3 runs 13 residues. The ends were cut back, 5 bases at V and 7 bases at J, with 18 bases in the middle. The DNA of the CDR3 is TGCAGTGCTGACCTGGGACCCCCGGGAGAGCAGTACTTC. This codes for CSADLGPPGEQYF.

This clonotype has ten or more counts. The chain couples TRBV5-8 to TRBJ1-6, with TRBD1 identical over 7 bases. Trimming took 4 bases from V and 8 from J; bases not matched to a gene: 12. The CDR3 covers 16 residues. Germline lookup yields CDR1 SGHTS and CDR2 YDEGEE. The CDR3 sequence: CASSPQTGSFDSPLHF. As DNA, the CDR3 is TGTGCCAGCAGCCCCCAGACAGGGTCCTTTGATTCACCCCTCCACTTT.

This clonotype has a handful of counts. The chain combines TRBV12-3 or TRBV12-4 with TRBJ1-1; TRBD1 is a possible D gene (6 bases). The CDR3 totals 14 residues. V gave up 6 bases and J gave up 0 bases, with 11 bases separating them. This chain's CDR3 is CASSARTVNTEAFF. The CDR3 DNA is TGTGCCAGCAGCGCCCGGACAGTGAACACTGAAGCTTTCTTT.

CDR3: CSARVGSVYGYTF. The CDR3 DNA follows: TGCAGTGCTAGAGTAGGGTCAGTTTATGGCTACACCTTC. V is TRBV20-1 and J is TRBJ1-2; D gene ambiguous. CDR3 length: 13 amino acids. Germline CDR1 DFQATT, CDR2 SNEGSKA (reference sequence). V lost 1 base and J 5 bases, leaving 11 bases between the germline ends.

This chain links TRBV20-1 with TRBJ2-5, with D perhaps matching TRBD2 (5 bases). Germline V gene sequence: CDR1 DFQATT, CDR2 SNEGSKA (reference sequence). This CDR3 contains 12 residues. The CDR3 sequence is CSPESREGTQYF. CDR3 coding DNA: TGCAGCCCCGAGAGCCGCGAGGGGACCCAGTACTTC.

V gene TRBV2 combines with J gene TRBJ2-5, with a weak D call TRBD1 (5 bases). Trimming pared 2 bases from V and 2 bases from J, leaving 18 bases between. This CDR3 spans 17 amino acids. Germline V gene data show CDR1 as SNHLY and CDR2 as FYNNEI. The CDR3 is CASSEFWRQNAQETQYF. The CDR3 DNA reads TGTGCCAGCAGTGAATTCTGGAGACAGAACGCTCAAGAGACCCAGTACTTC.

This chain links TRBV18 with TRBJ2-5; D uncertain. The CDR3 has 13 amino acids. V was cut by 5 bases and J by 5 bases, with 12 bases left in between. Germline V gene sequence: CDR1 KGHSH, CDR2 LQKENI. DNA for the CDR3: TGTGCCAGCTCAGTGGCGTCCCGGGAGACCCAGTACTTC. The encoded protein is CASSVASRETQYF.

The sample holds many counts of this clonotype. This chain uses TRBV12-3 or TRBV12-4 with TRBJ1-1, with D unclear. The V gene lost 8 bases and the J gene lost 5 bases, with 15 bases spanning the gap. This CDR3 comprises 13 residues. The CDR3 nucleotides read TGTGCCAGCGGCAGAAACCGGGGAACTGAAGCTTTCTTT. This translates into CASGRNRGTEAFF.

V gene TRBV5-1 combines with J gene TRBJ1-1; D call uncertain. In germline, CDR1 is SGHRS, CDR2 YFSETQ. CDR3 length: 11 residues. The V and J ends lost 6 bases and 9 bases respectively, with 12 bases between them. In nucleotides, the CDR3 is TGCGCCAGCAACGGACCGACTAAAGCTTTCTTT. Its protein is CASNGPTKAFF.

This clonotype was counted only a few times. This sequence joins TRBV27 and TRBJ1-1; 11 bases are shared with TRBD1. The CDR3 has 16 residues. V shed 4 bases, J shed 4 bases, and the junction held 8 bases outside the gene matches. Germline V gives CDR1 MNHEY, CDR2 SMNVEV (reference sequence). The CDR3 loop reads CASSSGQGAYRTEAFF. The CDR3 nucleotides are TGTGCCAGCAGTTCAGGACAGGGGGCATATCGCACTGAAGCTTTCTTT.

The chain links TRBV10-3 to TRBJ2-7; 14 bases are a match to TRBD2. V shed 6 bases, J shed 5 bases, and the junction held 6 bases outside the gene matches. The CDR3 extends over 15 amino acids. The germline CDR1 and CDR2 sequences are ENHRY and SYGVKD. The CDR3 DNA follows: TGTGCCATCAGACGGGGACTAGCGGGAGCCAACGAGCAGTACTTC. It translates to CAIRRGLAGANEQYF.

The V call is TRBV10-3, the J call TRBJ2-6; 7 bases fit TRBD1. The ends lost 6 bases at V and 3 bases at J; junction bases unmatched: 14. Germline CDR1 and CDR2: ENHRY and SYGVKD. The CDR3 covers 18 residues. Here the CDR3 DNA reads TGTGCCATCAGACCCGACAGGGTTCGATGGTATGGGGCCAACGTCCTGACTTTC. The encoded protein is CAIRPDRVRWYGANVLTF.

This clonotype was picked up many times. V gene TRBV5-6 combines with J gene TRBJ2-7, with D hard to call. Germline V CDR1 and CDR2: SGHDT, YYEEEE. The CDR3 covers 13 residues. V was shortened by 5 bases and J by 0 bases, with 9 bases between the two germline ends. CDR3 sequence (DNA): TGTGCCAGCAGGACGCGGAACTCCTACGAGCAGTACTTC. This gives the protein CASRTRNSYEQYF. The variable domain in full, completed from reference TRBV5-6 and TRBJ2-7, reads DAGVTQSPTHLIKTRGQQVTLRCSPKSGHDTVSWYQQALGQGPQFIFQYYEEEERQRGNFPDRFSGHQFPNYSSELNVNALLLGDSALYLCASRTRNSYEQYFGPGTRLTVT.

The chain couples TRBV19 to TRBJ1-2; D is perhaps TRBD1 (6 bases). The length of the CDR3 is 17 residues. Looked up from germline, CDR1 is LNHDA and CDR2 is SQIVND (reference sequence). Trimming took off 4 bases at V and 7 bases at J, with 25 bases between the two ends. Here the CDR3 reads CASSTQGAAQVGGGYTF. The CDR3, as DNA: TGTGCCAGTAGTACACAGGGAGCGGCCCAAGTTGGAGGTGGCTACACCTTC.

This clonotype was counted at least ten times. The CDR3 region is CASSQQRLANTGELFF. The CDR3 DNA is TGTGCCAGCAGCCAACAGCGCCTCGCGAACACCGGGGAGCTGTTTTTT. The chain uses TRBV14 and TRBJ2-2, with D hard to call. Germline V gene sequence: CDR1 SGHDN, CDR2 FVKESK. The CDR3 has 16 residues. Deletions cut 2 bases from V and 0 bases from J, with 10 bases between.

The chain links TRBV7-4 to TRBJ1-6, with no clear D. V lost 2 bases and J 0 bases, leaving 14 bases between the germline ends. Looked up from germline, CDR1 is SGHVT and CDR2 is SQSDAQ. The CDR3 totals 18 residues. In DNA, the CDR3 is TGTGCCAGCAGCTTAATCTCCATCTTGAGCTCCTATAATTCACCCCTCCACTTT. The encoded protein is CASSLISILSSYNSPLHF.

This chain uses TRBV11-2 with TRBJ1-1; no clear D. The CDR3 is 14 amino acids. Per the germline V gene, CDR1 is SGHAT and CDR2 is FQNNGV. V dropped 5 bases and J dropped 0 bases, with 10 bases sitting between them. Written as DNA, the CDR3 is TGTGCCAGCAGCCGATACAGCATGAACACTGAAGCTTTCTTT. This gives the protein CASSRYSMNTEAFF. Drawing the rest from reference TRBV11-2 and TRBJ1-1, the complete variable domain is EAGVAQSPRYKIIEKRQSVAFWCNPISGHATLYWYQQILGQGPKLLIQFQNNGVVDDSQLPKDRFSAERLKGVDSTLKIQPAKLEDSAVYLCASSRYSMNTEAFFGQGTRLTVV.

The table lists this clonotype with many counts. The chain joins TRBV5-1 to TRBJ2-7, with 11 bases identical to TRBD2. Looked up from germline, CDR1 is SGHRS and CDR2 is YFSETQ. The CDR3 is 15 amino acids. Germline trimming cut 5 bases from V and 3 bases from J; bases unmatched to any gene: 7. The CDR3: CASSPRTSGFYEQYF. DNA of the CDR3: TGCGCCAGCAGTCCAAGGACTAGCGGGTTCTACGAGCAGTACTTC. Combining the CDR3 with reference TRBV5-1 and TRBJ2-7 gives the whole variable domain KAGVTQTPRYLIKTRGQQVTLSCSPISGHRSVSWYQQTPGQGLQFLFEYFSETQRNKGNFPGRFSGRQFSNSRSEMNVSTLELGDSALYLCASSPRTSGFYEQYFGPGTRLTVT.